This T cell receptor beta chain was captured in a study of T cell responses to AZD1222 COVID-19 vaccine (dated by TCRdb to the early 2020s). In terms of the full investigation: A total of just over 230 trial participants underwent TCR sequencing, of whom around 210 had received two doses of AZD1222 and approximately 25 had received two doses of the MenACWY control vaccine. Trial participants were enrolled into age subgroups of 18-55, 56-69 and 70-plus years, which contained around 140, 26 and 57 TCR-sequenced participants, respectively. Study-level results and caveats: Participants were mostly white British and included more females than males, and it was suggested by the authors that clonal diversity may have been underestimated. Only five to seven AZD1222 recipients were SARS-CoV-2 seropositive at baseline, limiting conclusions about previously exposed vaccinees. Reportedly, almost half of the unique spike-specific TCRs recognized epitopes lying outside the regions that are mutated in the B.1.351 and B.1.1.7 variants. Vaccine-associated CD4 TCRs spanned the whole spike protein, with dominant responses in regions 160-218 and 743-854. The 56-69-year group was small, and its depth increase did not reach significance, likely because of low power. Because no day 14 peak-response samples were available, repertoires were characterized only after the peak T cell response. A significant rise in spike-specific TCR breadth and depth was observed after two AZD1222 doses relative to day 0 and relative to MenACWY recipients.

The CDR3 regions of human TCRbeta chains were analyzed by immunosequencing. Per the source publication's procedure: Repertoire TCRs were matched against a reference library of SARS-CoV-2-specific TCRs generated with the MIRA antigen-specificity platform. Breadth was defined as the fraction of unique TCRs that were SARS-CoV-2-associated, and depth was defined as the fraction of total T cells that were SARS-CoV-2-associated. Using the MIRA data, every spike-specific TCR was mapped to the spike region that the TCR reacted to and assigned to either a CD4 or a CD8 class. Log10-transformed breadth and depth values were compared by one-way ANOVA with Sidak's multiple comparisons tests. This is the immuneACCESS table as TCRdb keeps it, with only in-frame sequences that have V and J called. A part of the clones is gone; compared with another copy, unresolved V genes explain less than half, and the rest is unexplained. That table supplies the V and J calls and clone size; D and trimming were determined from the DNA. In all, the sample holds 95,000 to 150,000 clones, and about nine tenths of those were seen once. About 4.2% of the sample rests with the top ten.

Worth noting for this clone: Its binding antigen is unknown. Nothing much larger sits one base from this clone, and base qualities are not available.

According to the study, the label for this sample's time point signals: baseline before first vaccination. The sample's treatment or condition label, decoded: meningococcal conjugate vaccine given as trial control. Vaccinee samples came from UK trials COV001 and COV002, including a single-blind randomized controlled phase 2/3 trial of AZD1222 (ChAdOx1 nCoV-19) in healthy adults. For TCRbeta chain sequencing, PBMC samples were collected from trial participants at day 0 and at day 28 after the second dose. The TCR originated in an adult in good health. This sample comprised peripheral blood, obtained on day 0 of MenACWY control vaccination.

The CDR3: CASSPRDRYNSPLHF. The DNA reads as follows: TGTGCCAGCAGCCCACGGGACAGATATAATTCACCCCTCCACTTT. In this chain, TRBV3-1 (or the pseudogene TRBV3-2) is recombined with TRBJ1-6; TRBD1 fits 7 bases in the junction. The germline V gene (reference sequence) sets CDR1 to LGHDT and CDR2 to YNNKEL. Including cysteine and phenylalanine, the CDR3 has 15 amino acids. Left in the record is the CDR3 DNA by itself, 45 bases read in frame from the first base. At the junction V is shortened by 4 bases and J by 4 bases; bases outside the gene matches: 4.